This entry lists 21 T cell receptor beta chains sequenced from one sample in a study of a mutant IDH1 vaccine in newly diagnosed glioma. Assay: immunoSEQ multiplex PCR; the TCRdb copy retains only in-frame clones and omits some. This sample has fewer than 75,000 clones, with less than 85% found just once. Stated time point: week 11, during vaccination. Every vaccination contained 300 ug of the mutant IDH1 20-mer peptide and was paired with topical imiquimod. For these TCRs, the target antigens are not known. The specimen comprised PBMCs, sampled from a glioma patient whose treatment included an IDH1 peptide vaccine. All receptors derive from a woman aged 45-65 years with glioma.

This clone has a single count. This rearrangement joins TRBV7-2 to TRBJ1-1; tentative D call: TRBD1 (6 bases). Looked up from germline, CDR1 is SGHTA and CDR2 is FQGNSA. V was trimmed by 5 bases and J by 4 bases, leaving 20 bases between them. The CDR3 consists of 16 residues. CDR3 in DNA: TGTGCCAGCAGCCAAACAGGGACGGTCATCGGCACTGAAGCTTTCTTT. This sequence encodes CASSQTGTVIGTEAFF.

This chain connects TRBV5-4 to TRBJ1-2; D is ambiguous. CDR1 is SGHNT, CDR2 YYREEE, per germline (reference sequence). This CDR3 is built from 16 residues. The germline V and J ends were trimmed by 2 bases and 0 bases, with 14 bases remaining between them. CDR3 region: CASSLGGGGPNYGYTF. The CDR3 nucleotides are TGTGCCAGCAGCTTAGGTGGCGGAGGCCCTAACTATGGCTACACCTTC.

V usage is TRBV4-1 and J usage is TRBJ1-5; D may be TRBD1 (5 bases). The CDR3 has 13 amino acids. The ends were cut back, 0 bases at V and 11 bases at J, with 11 bases in the middle. The germline CDR1 and CDR2 sequences are MGHRA and YSYEKL. In nucleotides, the CDR3 is TGCGCCAGCAGCCAAGATTCGACAGTCACCCAGCATTTT. Translated, it gives CASSQDSTVTQHF.

The CDR3 spells CASSQVWTGTNYGYTF. The CDR3 coding sequence is TGCGCCAGCAGCCAAGTTTGGACAGGGACTAACTATGGCTACACCTTC. The J gene is TRBJ1-2, the V gene TRBV4-1, with 8 bases that match TRBD1. Germline loops: CDR1 MGHRA, CDR2 YSYEKL. The CDR3 totals 16 residues. V lost 1 base and J lost 0; bases outside the gene matches: 4.

This chain links TRBV18 with TRBJ1-6; D is unresolved. The V and J ends lost 2 bases and 11 bases respectively, with 10 bases between them. There are 13 residues in the CDR3. Germline CDR1 reads KGHSH; CDR2 reads LQKENI. This CDR3 is CASSPKMETPLHF. CDR3 sequence (DNA): TGTGCCAGCTCACCAAAGATGGAGACACCCCTCCACTTT.

V is TRBV29-1 and J is TRBJ2-3; TRBD1 agrees at 10 bases. There are 14 residues in the CDR3. CDR1 SQVTM and CDR2 ANQGSEA come from the germline V gene. The junction had 4 bases not matched to a gene; V was cut back by 5 bases and J by 2 bases. CDR3 region: CSVSGTGATDTQYF. The CDR3 DNA is TGCAGCGTTTCCGGGACAGGGGCCACAGATACGCAGTATTTT.

The chain combines TRBV5-6 with TRBJ1-6; D gene ambiguous. Trimming removed 6 bases from V and 0 bases from J, with 10 bases in between. Germline-derived CDR1 and CDR2 are SGHDT and YYEEEE. The CDR3 is made up of 15 amino acids. The CDR3 DNA reads TGTGCCAGCACCTGGGGTGACTCCTATAATTCACCCCTCCACTTT. It specifies CASTWGDSYNSPLHF. The complete variable domain, with remaining parts taken from reference TRBV5-6 and TRBJ1-6, reads DAGVTQSPTHLIKTRGQQVTLRCSPKSGHDTVSWYQQALGQGPQFIFQYYEEEERQRGNFPDRFSGHQFPNYSSELNVNALLLGDSALYLCASTWGDSYNSPLHFGNGTRLTVT.

The V gene is TRBV5-1, the J gene TRBJ1-1; 10 positions agree with TRBD1. J gave up 2 bases and V 7 bases, and 5 bases lay outside the gene matches. The CDR3 totals 14 residues. Per germline, CDR1 SGHRS and CDR2 YFSETQ. CDR3 loop: CASSVTGGNTEAFF. DNA for the CDR3: TGCGCCAGCTCCGTGACAGGGGGCAACACTGAAGCTTTCTTT.

The chain employs TRBV9 and TRBJ2-2, with D hard to call. Trimming took off 2 bases at V and 6 bases at J, with 11 bases between the two ends. The germline CDR1 and CDR2 sequences are SGDLS and YYNGEE. The CDR3 covers 14 residues. The CDR3 nucleotides read TGTGCCAGCAGCGTCGACACGGATTCCGGGGAGCTGTTTTTT. It yields the protein CASSVDTDSGELFF. Using reference TRBV9 and TRBJ2-2 for the parts outside the CDR3, the full variable domain is DSGVTQTPKHLITATGQRVTLRCSPRSGDLSVYWYQQSLDQGLQFLIQYYNGEERAKGNILERFSAQQFPDLHSELNLSSLELGDSALYFCASSVDTDSGELFFGEGSRLTVL.

This chain's CDR3 is CASSLSLRTPYNEQFF. CDR3 DNA sequence: TGTGCCAGCAGTTTAAGTCTCCGAACCCCCTACAATGAGCAGTTCTTC. This chain links TRBV27 with TRBJ2-1, with D hard to call. The CDR3 length is 16 residues. Trimming cost V 2 bases and J 2 bases, with 13 bases left between them. Germline CDR1 is MNHEY and CDR2 is SMNVEV (reference sequence).

The J gene is TRBJ2-2, the V gene TRBV5-1; the match to TRBD1 covers 7 bases. Germline V gene data show CDR1 as SGHRS and CDR2 as YFSETQ. V lost 1 base to trimming and J lost 5 bases; unmatched junction nucleotides: 5. The CDR3 extends over 15 amino acids. This chain's CDR3 is CASSLYSRGTGELFF. The CDR3 DNA follows: TGCGCCAGCAGCTTGTACTCCAGGGGGACCGGGGAGCTGTTTTTT. The whole variable domain, remainder taken from reference TRBV5-1 and TRBJ2-2, is KAGVTQTPRYLIKTRGQQVTLSCSPISGHRSVSWYQQTPGQGLQFLFEYFSETQRNKGNFPGRFSGRQFSNSRSEMNVSTLELGDSALYLCASSLYSRGTGELFFGEGSRLTVL.

The gene calls are TRBV15 and TRBJ2-3; no reliable D call. The CDR3 is made up of 16 amino acids. Per germline, CDR1 LNHNV and CDR2 YYDKDF (reference sequence). V lost 0 bases to trimming and J lost 2 bases, with 12 bases between them. CDR3 protein: CATSREVNPFTDTQYF. The CDR3 DNA reads TGTGCCACCAGCAGAGAGGTTAACCCCTTCACAGATACGCAGTATTTT.

The CDR3 region is CASSVTGGFYEQYF. As DNA, the CDR3 is TGTGCCAGCAGCGTGACAGGGGGCTTTTACGAGCAGTACTTC. This sequence joins TRBV9 and TRBJ2-7, with 10 bases matching TRBD1. This CDR3 is 14 amino acids long. V shed 2 bases and J 4 bases; nucleotides not matched to a gene: 3. CDR1 and CDR2 from the germline V gene are SGDLS and YYNGEE.

The rearrangement joins TRBV2 to TRBJ1-4, with a weak D call TRBD1 (6 bases). The CDR3 extends over 14 amino acids. Per germline, CDR1 SNHLY and CDR2 FYNNEI. V dropped 7 bases and J dropped 3 bases, with 12 bases sitting between them. The CDR3 is CASNERGANEKLFF. DNA for the CDR3: TGTGCCAGCAACGAAAGGGGGGCTAATGAAAAACTGTTTTTT.

The rearrangement joins TRBV19 to TRBJ1-2, with D hard to call. V lost 4 bases to trimming and J lost 7 bases, with 10 bases between them. There are 12 residues in the CDR3. The germline gives CDR1 LNHDA, CDR2 SQIVND (reference sequence). The CDR3 loop reads CASSSGPSGYTF. For the CDR3, the DNA is TGTGCCAGTAGTAGCGGACCAAGTGGCTACACCTTC.

This clone was found once. The V and J genes are TRBV15 and TRBJ1-6; D is unresolved. V shed 4 bases and J shed 0 bases, with 10 bases lying between them. The germline CDR1 and CDR2 sequences are LNHNV and YYDKDF (reference sequence). This CDR3 is 16 amino acids long. DNA for the CDR3: TGTGCCACCAGCAAGTCAGTTAGCTCCTATAATTCACCCCTCCACTTT. Amino acids: CATSKSVSSYNSPLHF.

The chain has TRBV2 and TRBJ2-7; a possible D gene is TRBD2 (6 bases). Germline CDR1 SNHLY, CDR2 FYNNEI. The V gene lost 8 bases and the J gene lost 1 base, with 15 bases spanning the gap. The CDR3 consists of 14 residues. CDR3 in DNA: TGTGCCAGCGCCGGGACTGTACAATCCTACGAGCAGTACTTC. Translating it yields CASAGTVQSYEQYF.

The chain recombines TRBV5-1 with TRBJ1-2, with 7 bases matching TRBD1. Per the germline V gene, CDR1 is SGHRS and CDR2 is YFSETQ. The CDR3 is 13 residues long. V was clipped by 1 base and J by 8 bases; unmatched bases: 5. The DNA of the CDR3 is TGCGCCAGCAGCTTGACAGGGGAGAGGGGCTACACCTTC. Encoded protein: CASSLTGERGYTF.

This clone occurred once. The chain has TRBV9 and TRBJ1-1; D unresolved. V dropped 4 bases and J dropped 2 bases, with 12 bases sitting between them. The CDR3 contains 14 residues. CDR1 SGDLS and CDR2 YYNGEE come from the germline V gene. The CDR3 coding sequence is TGTGCCAGCAGCCCCGCCTTTGGCAACACTGAAGCTTTCTTT. Translating gives CASSPAFGNTEAFF.

This chain connects TRBV7-2 to TRBJ2-5, with D unresolved. Germline values: CDR1 SGHTA, CDR2 FQGNSA. The CDR3 has 17 residues. V was cut by 5 bases and J by 1 base, with 20 bases left in between. The CDR3 sequence: CASSRRKALSLQETQYF. The CDR3 DNA reads as TGTGCCAGCAGCCGGCGGAAGGCCCTATCACTCCAAGAGACCCAGTACTTC.

In DNA, the CDR3 is TGTGCCAGCAGCCAACCCGGGACGGCGAATGAAAAACTGTTTTTT. It translates to CASSQPGTANEKLFF. The V and J genes are TRBV7-9 and TRBJ1-4, with D possibly being TRBD1 (5 bases). This CDR3 has 15 amino acids. CDR1 SEHNR and CDR2 FQNEAQ come from the germline V gene (reference sequence). Trimming removed 5 bases from V and 5 bases from J, with 15 bases in between.